This entry describes one T cell receptor beta chain. The sample comes from a study of blood T cell repertoires in COVID-19. Study summary: Specimens from acute and convalescent COVID-19 originated in the United States, Italy and Spain. PBMCs, B-cell-depleted T cells, or T cells were the source of the cDNA or gDNA that made up the material.

In the authors' workflow: Scientists estimated how many nucleated cells there were by amplifying reference gene primers. Measured with immunoSEQ multiplex PCR; TCRdb has only the in-frame clones, and not every one. The D gene and trimming were derived from the DNA, and the V and J assignments and clone size from that table. The sample holds about 110,000 clones, approximately 87% seen once. The CDR3 consists of 16 residues. With 5 bases clipped from V and 5 bases from J, the junction kept 9 bases outside the gene matches. From germline, CDR1 is SGHAT and CDR2 FQNNGV. The rearrangement links TRBV11-2 to TRBJ2-2; 9 bases map to TRBD1. The receptor comes from a woman aged 60-75 years with acute or convalescent COVID-19. The sequenced sample consisted of peripheral blood. CDR3 coding DNA: TGTGCCAGCAGCGAGGGACAGGGCAAAGGGACCGGGGAGCTGTTTTTT. Amino acids: CASSEGQGKGTGELFF.